These 26 T cell receptor beta chains originate from one sample sequenced in a study of blood T cells in healthy people across ages. A J-beta primer mix and a sample-barcoded 5' primer were used in a second PCR of roughly 6 to 12 cycles. TCRdb re-derived calls from the 5' RACE reads in MiXCR, one entry per CDR3 protein. Among about 1.6 million distinct CDR3 sequences listed, about 31% were seen once. Sequencing was done on a sample of blood. The source is a woman in her 30s in good health.

The table lists this clonotype with a few counts. The rearrangement joins TRBV29-1 to TRBJ2-2; 11 bases align to TRBD1. V was pared by 2 bases and J by 5 bases, with 4 bases of the junction left unmatched. This CDR3 is 15 amino acids long. Germline V gene sequence: CDR1 SQVTM, CDR2 ANQGSEA. The CDR3 sequence: CSVEQWDRGTGELFF. The DNA for the CDR3 is TGCAGCGTTGAACAATGGGACAGGGGGACCGGGGAGCTGTTTTTT.

This clonotype appeared a few times. The chain employs TRBV5-6 and TRBJ1-1; D gene uncertain. The germline V gene encodes CDR1 SGHDT and CDR2 YYEEEE. V lost 3 bases, J lost 10 bases, and 19 bases lay in between. This CDR3 contains 14 residues. The CDR3 nucleotides read TGTGCCAGCAGCTCCGCCGGGGTCCCTTTGGGAGCTTTCTTT. It translates to CASSSAGVPLGAFF.

This clonotype has a handful of counts. The chain couples TRBV6-1 to TRBJ1-2; D not resolved. This CDR3 has 13 residues. CDR1 is MNHNS, CDR2 SASEGT, per germline. V dropped 4 bases and J dropped 8 bases, with 14 bases sitting between them. In DNA, the CDR3 is TGTGCCAGCAGTGCCGGGCCCCCTAGGGGCTACACCTTC. Its protein product is CASSAGPPRGYTF.

This chain joins TRBV20-1 and TRBJ1-4; D gene uncertain. V shed 3 bases and J shed 4 bases, with 12 bases lying between them. Germline CDR1 DFQATT, CDR2 SNEGSKA (reference sequence). The CDR3 covers 14 residues. This CDR3 reads CSASVQYFNEKLFF. Written as DNA, the CDR3 is TGCAGTGCTAGTGTGCAGTATTTTAATGAAAAACTGTTTTTT.

The rearrangement uses TRBV20-1 and TRBJ1-2; D is possibly TRBD1 (6 bases). The CDR3 totals 11 residues. The V gene lost 4 bases and the J gene lost 8 bases, with 11 bases spanning the gap. From germline, CDR1 is DFQATT and CDR2 SNEGSKA (reference sequence). CDR3: CSAIRGEGYTF. As DNA, the CDR3 is TGCAGTGCTATCAGGGGTGAAGGCTACACCTTC.

This clonotype was detected a few times. V gene TRBV24-1 combines with J gene TRBJ2-1; no clear D. V lost 5 bases to trimming and J lost 4 bases, with 14 bases between them. Germline V gene sequence: CDR1 KGHDR, CDR2 SFDVKD. This CDR3 region has 15 residues. CDR3 in amino acids: CATSGSPGSYNEQFF. CDR3 bases: TGTGCCACCAGTGGTTCCCCGGGCTCTTACAATGAGCAGTTCTTC.

This chain uses TRBV27 with TRBJ2-7; D gene unclear. CDR3 length: 15 residues. The V end lost 3 bases, the J end lost 0 bases, and 12 bases lay between the germline ends. Germline loops: CDR1 MNHEY, CDR2 SMNVEV (reference sequence). As DNA, the CDR3 is TGTGCCAGCAGTTTGGGGTCACCCCTCTCCTACGAGCAGTACTTC. Its translation: CASSLGSPLSYEQYF.

This clonotype was detected only a few times. The rearrangement links TRBV20-1 to TRBJ2-2; D may be TRBD2 (5 bases). V dropped 6 bases and J dropped 7 bases, with 18 bases sitting between them. CDR1 and CDR2 (germline): DFQATT, SNEGSKA (reference sequence). The CDR3 has 14 residues. The CDR3 nucleotides are TGCAGTGCGAGTCAAAGGCTAGCAAGCGGGGAGCTGTTTTTT. Translating it yields CSASQRLASGELFF.

A single count supports this clonotype. The V call is TRBV18, the J call TRBJ2-7, with D unresolved. This CDR3 comprises 15 residues. V was pared by 4 bases and J by 3 bases, with 16 bases between. Per the germline V gene, CDR1 is KGHSH and CDR2 is LQKENI. CDR3 sequence (DNA): TGTGCCAGCTCACTCTCGGGTGGGGTACACTACGAGCAGTACTTC. Amino acid sequence: CASSLSGGVHYEQYF.

This clonotype was counted a few times. The chain employs TRBV7-8 and TRBJ2-1; TRBD2 might be the D (6 bases). The CDR3 is 16 residues long. Germline V lookup: CDR1 SGHVS, CDR2 FQNEAQ. V lost 0 bases to trimming and J lost 1 base, with 10 bases between them. This chain's CDR3 is CASSLALASSYNEQFF. CDR3 sequence (DNA): TGTGCCAGCAGCTTAGCGCTAGCGAGTTCCTACAATGAGCAGTTCTTC.

Concerning this clonotype itself: Since a much larger clone is just one base distant, this may be a read error. The V gene is TRBV7-3, the J gene TRBJ2-6; TRBD2 is a possible D gene (5 bases). Germline V gives CDR1 SGHTA, CDR2 FQGTGA. Trimming removed 3 bases at V and 0 bases at J, with 15 bases between. The CDR3 extends over 18 amino acids. The CDR3 sequence is CASSFRVYTSSGANVLTF. The CDR3 DNA is TGTGCCAGCAGCTTTAGGGTCTACACTAGCTCTGGGGCCAACGTCCTGACTTTC.

This clonotype was picked up a small number of times. This chain uses TRBV6-6 with TRBJ1-2; weak D call: TRBD1 (5 bases). The germline V gene has CDR1 MNHNY and CDR2 SVGAGI (reference sequence). V gave up 3 bases and J gave up 4 bases, with 15 bases separating them. CDR3 length: 15 residues. In DNA form, the CDR3 reads TGTGCCAGCAGTTATACAGGCGGGGCCGGCTATGGCTACACCTTC. It is translated as CASSYTGGAGYGYTF.

This clonotype was found many times. V gene TRBV29-1 combines with J gene TRBJ1-2; 10 bases agree with TRBD1. Germline-derived CDR1 and CDR2 are SQVTM and ANQGSEA. The CDR3 has 13 residues. Losses at the gene ends were 6 bases for V and 5 bases for J; bases not matched to a gene: 6. This CDR3 is CSVGTGVGYGYTF. CDR3 DNA: TGCAGCGTGGGGACAGGGGTTGGGTATGGCTACACCTTC.

The chain's CDR3 is CATSRARGQTRASNQPQHF. As DNA, the CDR3 is TGTGCCACCAGCAGAGCACGGGGACAGACCAGAGCTAGCAATCAGCCCCAGCATTTT. This chain connects TRBV15 to TRBJ1-5; TRBD1 agrees at 7 bases. J gave up 0 bases and V 1 base, and 12 bases lay outside the gene matches. Germline V lookup: CDR1 LNHNV, CDR2 YYDKDF (reference sequence). The CDR3 covers 19 residues.

The chain employs TRBV20-1 and TRBJ1-5; D is perhaps TRBD1 (5 bases). The germline V gene encodes CDR1 DFQATT and CDR2 SNEGSKA (reference sequence). The length of the CDR3 is 16 residues. Trimming left V 0 bases short and J 3 bases short, with 15 bases between. CDR3 in DNA: TGCAGTGCTAGAGATCGGGGCGGGGGGTACAATCAGCCCCAGCATTTT. Protein product: CSARDRGGGYNQPQHF.

This chain joins TRBV30 and TRBJ2-3, with 7 bases identical to TRBD2. CDR3 size: 13 residues. V lost 0 bases to trimming and J lost 10 bases; unmatched junction nucleotides: 7. The germline V gene has CDR1 GTSNPN and CDR2 SVGIG (reference sequence). Here the CDR3 reads CAWSVRDYEAQYF. The CDR3 DNA reads TGTGCCTGGAGTGTACGGGACTACGAGGCGCAGTATTTT.

This clonotype was detected only a few times. The V call is TRBV7-9, the J call TRBJ1-4; D ambiguous. The V gene's germline CDR1 is SEHNR and CDR2 FQNEAQ (reference sequence). The CDR3 extends over 16 amino acids. Trimming shortened V by 0 bases and J by 8 bases, and 16 bases separated the two germline ends. The CDR3 nucleotides are TGTGCCAGCAGCTTAGCAGCTGCTGGCCTGGGCGAAAAACTGTTTTTT. Translation gives CASSLAAAGLGEKLFF.

The chain combines TRBV9 with TRBJ2-1; D could derive from TRBD1 or TRBD2 (5 bases each). The CDR3 is 14 amino acids. Trimming left V 4 bases short and J 3 bases short, with 11 bases between. Germline lookup yields CDR1 SGDLS and CDR2 YYNGEE. CDR3 sequence reads: CASSWGRDYNEQFF. CDR3 sequence (DNA): TGTGCCAGCAGCTGGGGACGGGACTACAATGAGCAGTTCTTC.

This clonotype was seen a few times. CDR3 bases: TGTGCCAGCAGTTCTACCCCCAGGCGGGACTACCGCTATGGCTACACCTTC. This gives the protein CASSSTPRRDYRYGYTF. The rearrangement uses TRBV6-5 and TRBJ1-2, with a tentative D call TRBD1 (5 bases). Trimming pared 4 bases from V and 4 bases from J, leaving 22 bases between. CDR1 MNHEY and CDR2 SVGAGI come from the germline V gene. The CDR3 runs 17 residues.

The V gene is TRBV6-5, the J gene TRBJ2-2; 8 nucleotides align to TRBD1. The CDR3 is made up of 15 amino acids. Germline V gene data show CDR1 as MNHEY and CDR2 as SVGAGI. J was trimmed by 3 bases and V by 6 bases; bases with no gene match: 6. The CDR3 reads CASRDRAGDTGELFF. The CDR3 DNA reads as TGTGCCAGCAGGGACAGGGCAGGAGACACCGGGGAGCTGTTTTTT.

On this clonotype: A read error may explain this, as a much larger clone is one base away. The chain is built from TRBV10-3 and TRBJ2-3; D uncertain. Germline-derived CDR1 and CDR2 are ENHRY and SYGVKD. The CDR3 contains 11 residues. The germline V and J ends were trimmed by 11 bases and 0 bases, with 6 bases remaining between them. The CDR3 region has the DNA TGTGCCGCACCTAGCACAGATACGCAGTATTTT. It specifies CAAPSTDTQYF.

The chain employs TRBV28 and TRBJ2-7; D unclear. Looked up from germline, CDR1 is MDHEN and CDR2 is SYDVKM. The CDR3 runs 12 residues. Trimming left V 5 bases short and J 3 bases short, with 8 bases between. CDR3 amino acids: CASSPPNYEQYF. DNA of the CDR3: TGTGCCAGCAGTCCTCCAAACTACGAGCAGTACTTC. The variable domain in full, completed from reference TRBV28 and TRBJ2-7, reads DVKVTQSSRYLVKRTGEKVFLECVQDMDHENMFWYRQDPGLGLRLIYFSYDVKMKEKGDIPEGYSVSREKKERFSLILESASTNQTSMYLCASSPPNYEQYFGPGTRLTVT.

Turning to this clonotype: A read error may explain this, as a much larger clone is one base away. The chain combines TRBV29-1 with TRBJ2-1; 11 bases agree with TRBD2. V shed 8 bases, J shed 8 bases, and the junction held 17 bases outside the gene matches. This CDR3 has 16 residues. CDR1 is SQVTM and CDR2 is ANQGSEA in the germline V gene. CDR3 amino acids: CSTQGHTSGSSYEQFF. DNA of the CDR3: TGCAGCACCCAGGGGCATACTAGCGGGAGTTCTTATGAGCAGTTCTTC.

This clonotype was found once. The rearrangement joins TRBV2 to TRBJ1-4, with D possibly being TRBD1 (6 bases). CDR3 size: 17 residues. The V and J ends lost 6 bases and 8 bases respectively, with 25 bases between them. Germline CDR1 reads SNHLY; CDR2 reads FYNNEI. The CDR3 spells CASSLDRSSYGKEKLFF. The CDR3 DNA sequence: TGTGCCAGCAGCCTAGACAGGAGTAGTTATGGAAAGGAAAAACTGTTTTTT.

The sample holds many counts of this clonotype. This chain uses TRBV7-3 with TRBJ1-1; 8 bases are a match to TRBD1. The CDR3 consists of 14 residues. The J segment lost 1 base and the V segment lost 5 bases, leaving 3 bases of the junction unmatched. Per the germline V gene, CDR1 is SGHTA and CDR2 is FQGTGA. CDR3: CASSPTGANTEAFF. The CDR3 DNA sequence: TGTGCCAGCAGCCCGACAGGGGCGAACACTGAAGCTTTCTTT.

The genes are TRBV7-9 and TRBJ2-5; the match to TRBD2 covers 7 bases. Trimming took 3 bases from V and 5 from J; bases not matched to a gene: 9. CDR3 size: 15 residues. Germline values: CDR1 SEHNR, CDR2 FQNEAQ (reference sequence). The CDR3 spells CASSFGAAGRETQYF. Written as DNA, the CDR3 is TGTGCCAGCAGCTTCGGGGCAGCGGGACGGGAGACCCAGTACTTC.